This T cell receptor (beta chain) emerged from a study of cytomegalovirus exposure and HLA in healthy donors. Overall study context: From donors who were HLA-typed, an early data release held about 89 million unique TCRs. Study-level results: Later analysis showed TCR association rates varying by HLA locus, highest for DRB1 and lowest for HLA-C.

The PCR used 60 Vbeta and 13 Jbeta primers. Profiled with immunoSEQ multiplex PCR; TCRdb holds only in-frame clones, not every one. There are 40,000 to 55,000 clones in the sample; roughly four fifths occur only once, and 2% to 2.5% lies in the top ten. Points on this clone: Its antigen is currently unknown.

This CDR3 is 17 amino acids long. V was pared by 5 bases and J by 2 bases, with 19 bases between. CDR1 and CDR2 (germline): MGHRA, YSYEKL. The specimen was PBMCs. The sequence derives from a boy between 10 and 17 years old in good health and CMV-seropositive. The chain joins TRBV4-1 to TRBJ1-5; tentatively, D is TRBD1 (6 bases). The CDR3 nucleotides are TGCGCCAGCAGCTGGGGACACCCAGGATCCGGCAATCAGCCCCAGCATTTT. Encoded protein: CASSWGHPGSGNQPQHF.